These 5 T cell receptor beta chains were all obtained from the same sample, sequenced in a study of blood T cell repertoires in COVID-19. Assay: immunoSEQ multiplex PCR; the TCRdb copy retains only in-frame clones and omits some. Of some 20,000 clones in the sample, roughly 89% are singletons; the top ten hold around 12%. The specimen was peripheral blood. These receptor sequences come from a woman aged 80 or older with active or convalescent COVID-19.

This rearrangement joins TRBV27 to TRBJ1-1; D ambiguous. The CDR3 has 12 amino acids. Trimming took 2 bases from V and 8 from J, leaving 9 bases between them. Germline CDR1 MNHEY, CDR2 SMNVEV (reference sequence). Here the CDR3 reads CASSLNGLEAFF. As DNA, the CDR3 is TGTGCCAGCAGTTTAAACGGTTTAGAAGCTTTCTTT.

The chain is built from TRBV29-1 and TRBJ1-1, with D perhaps TRBD1 (5 bases). The CDR3 is made up of 13 amino acids. Germline CDR1 SQVTM, CDR2 ANQGSEA. Trimming took off 4 bases at V and 6 bases at J, with 15 bases between the two ends. The CDR3 DNA reads as TGCAGCGTTGCGGCCGGGGGAAGAGCTGAAGCTTTCTTT. This encodes CSVAAGGRAEAFF.

The chain recombines TRBV28 with TRBJ1-1; 9 bases agree with TRBD1. Germline V gene sequence: CDR1 MDHEN, CDR2 SYDVKM. The ends lost 2 bases at V and 4 bases at J; junction bases unmatched: 5. The CDR3 has 15 residues. CDR3 in amino acids: CASSLRTGAITEAFF. In DNA, the CDR3 is TGTGCCAGCAGTTTAAGGACAGGGGCGATCACTGAAGCTTTCTTT.

The chain has TRBV29-1 and TRBJ2-7, with 9 bases lining up with TRBD1. CDR3 length equals 13 residues. From germline, CDR1 is SQVTM and CDR2 ANQGSEA. With V trimmed by 8 bases and J by 10 bases, 15 bases remained unmatched. CDR3 DNA: TGCAGCTTCAAAACAGGGGGCGCGGGCGAACAGTACTTC. Translating it yields CSFKTGGAGEQYF.

V and J are TRBV9 and TRBJ2-5; D may be TRBD1 (5 bases). CDR3 length equals 15 residues. Germline V CDR1 and CDR2: SGDLS, YYNGEE. Trimming took 4 bases from V and 4 from J, leaving 17 bases between them. CDR3 sequence: CASSRLGRIGETQYF. Written as DNA, the CDR3 is TGTGCCAGCAGCCGCTTGGGGCGGATCGGAGAGACCCAGTACTTC.